A single T cell receptor beta chain is shown here with its context. Its antigen is still unknown. The data stem from a study of cytomegalovirus exposure and HLA in healthy donors. Study-wide results and caveats: Presence/absence analyses supposed approximately even sequencing depth among donors. Earlier results showed most TCR beta V segments being productive about 87% or about 30% of the time.

The PCR contained 60 Vbeta and 13 Jbeta primers. Clones were read by immunoSEQ multiplex PCR, and TCRdb kept only the in-frame ones, dropping some. This sample has about 190,000 clones, with approximately 87% found just once. V was pared by 3 bases and J by 3 bases, with 12 bases between. The CDR3 runs to 14 residues. Germline V CDR1 and CDR2: SGHNT, YYREEE (reference sequence). This chain links TRBV5-4 with TRBJ1-1, with no clear D. The specimen sequenced was PBMCs. The origin of this receptor is a man between 25 and 39 years old in good health and CMV-seronegative. The CDR3: CASSSSTGDTEAFF. The CDR3 coding sequence is TGTGCCAGCAGCTCTTCGACCGGGGACACTGAAGCTTTCTTT. Full variable domain (missing parts from reference TRBV5-4 and TRBJ1-1): ETGVTQSPTHLIKTRGQQVTLRCSSQSGHNTVSWYQQALGQGPQFIFQYYREEENGRGNFPPRFSGLQFPNYSSELNVNALELDDSALYLCASSSSTGDTEAFFGQGTRLTVV.